The 17 T cell receptor beta chains below all came from one sample that was sequenced in a study of blood T cell repertoires in COVID-19. Clones were sequenced by immunoSEQ multiplex PCR, and TCRdb holds only the in-frame ones, with some missing. This table has roughly 150,000 clones, about nine tenths appearing once. The specimen was peripheral blood. These receptor sequences come from a woman in her 70s with acute or convalescent COVID-19.

The J gene is TRBJ1-2, the V gene TRBV24-1, with unresolved D. Germline V CDR1 and CDR2: KGHDR, SFDVKD. CDR3 size: 12 residues. With 3 bases removed from V and 5 bases from J, the gap between germline ends came to 6 bases. CDR3: CATSDADYGYTF. As DNA, the CDR3 is TGTGCCACCAGTGATGCAGATTATGGCTACACCTTC.

The rearrangement uses TRBV5-1 and TRBJ2-5; D uncertain. Trimming left V 0 bases short and J 2 bases short, with 5 bases between. Germline V gene lookup returns CDR1 SGHRS and CDR2 YFSETQ. CDR3 length: 13 amino acids. The CDR3 DNA is TGCGCCAGCAGCTTGGGGCCACAAGAGACCCAGTACTTC. Residues: CASSLGPQETQYF.

The rearrangement joins TRBV7-2 to TRBJ2-5, with 8 bases lining up with TRBD2. This CDR3 contains 15 residues. The germline CDR1 and CDR2 sequences are SGHTA and FQGNSA. With 6 bases clipped from V and 5 bases from J, the junction kept 11 bases outside the gene matches. The CDR3 coding sequence is TGTGCCAGCAGACTAGCGGCTCAAGGCGGGGAGACCCAGTACTTC. Protein sequence: CASRLAAQGGETQYF.

The chain links TRBV10-3 to TRBJ1-2, with D tentatively TRBD1 (5 bases). Germline CDR1 is ENHRY and CDR2 is SYGVKD. The ends were cut back, 0 bases at V and 4 bases at J, with 12 bases in the middle. The CDR3 sequence is 15 residues long. This CDR3 reads CAISESEGAGYGYTF. CDR3 nucleotides: TGTGCCATCAGTGAGTCGGAAGGGGCCGGCTATGGCTACACCTTC.

The chain links TRBV27 to TRBJ2-7; the match to TRBD1 covers 9 bases. The V gene's germline CDR1 is MNHEY and CDR2 SMNVEV (reference sequence). The CDR3 loop spans 15 amino acids. The trim removed 5 bases at V and 0 bases at J, leaving 5 bases unmatched. The CDR3 here is CASSPGQGLSYEQYF. DNA of the CDR3: TGTGCCAGCAGTCCGGGACAGGGTCTCTCCTACGAGCAGTACTTC.

The V and J genes are TRBV7-6 and TRBJ2-7, with 8 bases identical to TRBD1. The V and J ends lost 5 bases and 3 bases, in that order; junction bases with no gene match: 6. CDR1 SGHVS and CDR2 FNYEAQ come from the germline V gene. The length of the CDR3 is 14 residues. The CDR3 DNA reads as TGTGCCAGCAGCCCCAGGACAGGGAGCTACGAGCAGTACTTC. Translation gives CASSPRTGSYEQYF.

The sample holds a few counts of this clone. This chain connects TRBV6-5 to TRBJ1-4, with D unclear. Between the trimmed V and J ends, which lost 6 bases and 5 bases, there was a span of 13 bases. The CDR3 extends over 14 amino acids. Per germline, CDR1 MNHEY and CDR2 SVGAGI. CDR3 sequence: CASRPTATNEKLFF. The CDR3 DNA is TGTGCCAGCAGACCCACAGCCACGAATGAAAAACTGTTTTTT.

The chain employs TRBV19 and TRBJ1-1, with 7 bases matching TRBD1. The CDR3 is 14 residues long. Germline V lookup: CDR1 LNHDA, CDR2 SQIVND (reference sequence). The V segment lost 6 bases and the J segment 0 bases; nucleotides outside the gene matches: 4. CDR3 protein: CASSPGQLNTEAFF. The DNA of the CDR3 is TGTGCCAGTAGCCCGGGACAGCTGAACACTGAAGCTTTCTTT.

The chain couples TRBV4-1 to TRBJ1-6; maybe TRBD1 (5 bases). In germline, CDR1 is MGHRA, CDR2 YSYEKL. Trimming shortened V by 6 bases and J by 9 bases, and 18 bases separated the two germline ends. The CDR3 is made up of 15 amino acids. CDR3 protein: CASSLLAGTLSPLHF. The CDR3, as DNA: TGCGCCAGCAGTTTACTAGCCGGGACCCTTTCACCCCTCCACTTT.

This chain uses TRBV19 with TRBJ2-7; 7 nucleotides line up with TRBD2. CDR3 length equals 15 residues. V shed 5 bases and J 0 bases; nucleotides not matched to a gene: 7. The germline gives CDR1 LNHDA, CDR2 SQIVND (reference sequence). The CDR3 nucleotides are TGTGCCAGTAGTGCCCTGGGGGGGAACTCCTACGAGCAGTACTTC. Translating it yields CASSALGGNSYEQYF.

Notes on this clone: Different DNA sequences within this sample yield the same CDR3. This chain connects TRBV7-2 to TRBJ2-2; the D gene is possibly TRBD2 (5 bases). V was trimmed by 0 bases and J by 4 bases, leaving 9 bases between them. Germline loops: CDR1 SGHTA, CDR2 FQGNSA. The CDR3 totals 15 residues. This CDR3 reads CASSLAGVGTGELFF. CDR3 bases: TGTGCCAGCAGCTTAGCGGGAGTGGGCACCGGGGAGCTGTTTTTT.

This rearrangement joins TRBV5-5 to TRBJ1-5; D call uncertain. The CDR3 length is 15 residues. V dropped 4 bases and J dropped 4 bases, with 15 bases sitting between them. Germline CDR1 reads SGHKS; CDR2 reads YYEKEE (reference sequence). The CDR3 nucleotides are TGTGCCAGCAGCGGCTCATATGTCCCGAATCAGCCCCAGCATTTT. It is translated as CASSGSYVPNQPQHF.

The CDR3 sequence: CASSYSGTGAYNEQFF. DNA of the CDR3: TGTGCCAGCAGCTACTCCGGGACAGGGGCCTACAATGAGCAGTTCTTC. The V gene is TRBV5-8, the J gene TRBJ2-1; 10 bases align to TRBD1. The junction had 5 bases not matched to a gene; V was cut back by 3 bases and J by 2 bases. Germline V gene sequence: CDR1 SGHTS, CDR2 YDEGEE. CDR3 length: 16 residues.

V and J are TRBV6-5 and TRBJ2-2; 7 nucleotides align to TRBD1. From germline, CDR1 is MNHEY and CDR2 SVGAGI. Trimming at V came to 6 bases and at J to 4 bases, leaving 8 bases not matched to a gene. The CDR3 has 15 residues. The DNA of the CDR3 is TGTGCCAGCAGCTTTAACAGGGGCAGCACCGGGGAGCTGTTTTTT. It yields the protein CASSFNRGSTGELFF.

This clone was picked up one time. This sequence joins TRBV13 and TRBJ2-1; the D is unclear. The CDR3 loop spans 15 amino acids. The germline CDR1 and CDR2 sequences are PRHDT and FYEKMQ (reference sequence). The V end lost 2 bases, the J end lost 7 bases, and 15 bases lay between the germline ends. The CDR3 spells CASSLTSGGWNEQFF. CDR3 DNA sequence: TGTGCCAGCAGCTTAACCTCAGGTGGCTGGAATGAGCAGTTCTTC.

The genes are TRBV11-2 and TRBJ1-2; weak D call: TRBD1 (6 bases). This CDR3 is built from 13 residues. Germline V lookup: CDR1 SGHAT, CDR2 FQNNGV. The germline V and J ends were trimmed by 5 bases and 5 bases, with 12 bases remaining between them. CDR3 nucleotide sequence: TGTGCCAGCAGCCACGGGACACCGTATGGCTACACCTTC. Protein sequence: CASSHGTPYGYTF.

This clone appeared once. The CDR3 sequence is CASSEGTSGKYNEQFF. The CDR3 bases are TGTGCCAGCAGCGAAGGGACTAGCGGAAAGTACAATGAGCAGTTCTTC. The chain uses TRBV9 and TRBJ2-1; 11 bases fit TRBD2. With 3 bases clipped from V and 4 bases from J, the junction kept 6 bases outside the gene matches. The CDR3 has 16 amino acids. Germline CDR1 reads SGDLS; CDR2 reads YYNGEE.